This is a list of T cell receptor beta chains from one sample in a study of beta chain features in type 1 diabetes. The table came from immunoSEQ multiplex PCR; TCRdb's copy has only in-frame clones and leaves some out. The profile shows tens of thousands of clones, roughly 50% of them singletons. Sequenced sample: stem cell memory CD4+ T cells from blood. The receptors stem from a woman aged 25 to 45 in good health. Both conserved end residues are part of each CDR3. D genes are given only for firm matches. The size field is filled for only some rows; it gives once, few, many or a size class.

>NA|TRBD1|TRBV28|TRBJ1-2
TGTGCCAGCAGTTTACTCACAGGGGGCTATGGCTACACCTTC
CASSLLTGGYGYTF
>NA|TRBD2|TRBV5-8|TRBJ2-3
TGTGCCAGCAGCTTGCGAGGTGGACTAGCAATAGGGTCTACGCAGTATTTT
CASSLRGGLAIGSTQYF
>few|NA|TRBV27|TRBJ1-1
TGTGCCAGCAGTTTACAGGCGCGGGTCACTGAAGCTTTCTTT
CASSLQARVTEAFF
>NA|TRBD2|TRBV7-2|TRBJ2-1
TGTGCCAGCAGCTTATTCCCAGCGGGAGGTACTGAGCAGTTCTTC
CASSLFPAGGTEQFF
>NA|NA|TRBV7-2|TRBJ1-2
TGTGCCAGCAGCTCGACGGTCCGGACAGCTAACTATGGCTACACCTTC
CASSSTVRTANYGYTF
>few|TRBD1|TRBV9|TRBJ1-1
TGTGCCAGCAGGAGGACAGGGGAAACTGAAGCTTTCTTT
CASRRTGETEAFF
>NA|TRBD1|TRBV4-1|TRBJ2-5
TGCGCCAGCAGCCAACTGGGACAGGGGAAGGTGTACCAAGAGACCCAGTACTTC
CASSQLGQGKVYQETQYF
>few|NA|TRBV20-1|TRBJ2-1
TGCAGTGCTAGGGGAGGTTATGAGCAGTTCTTC
CSARGGYEQFF
>few|TRBD2|TRBV5-5|TRBJ2-1
TGTGCCAGCAGAGGAGCGGGAGTTCTGTACAATGAGCAGTTCTTC
CASRGAGVLYNEQFF
>NA|TRBD1|TRBV7-9|TRBJ1-1
TGTGCCAGCAGCTCCGGGACAGGGTTTATGAACACTGAAGCTTTCTTT
CASSSGTGFMNTEAFF
>NA|NA|TRBV2|TRBJ2-5
TGTGCCAGCGGGGCTGAGGCGGGGAAAGAGACCCAGTACTTC
CASGAEAGKETQYF
>NA|NA|TRBV6-6|TRBJ2-7
TGTGCCAGCAGTTCCGAACCTAACTACGAGCAGTACTTC
CASSSEPNYEQYF
>few|NA|TRBV19|TRBJ1-1
TGTGCCAGTAGTGAACAAAGGGGAAAAGCTTTCTTT
CASSEQRGKAFF
>NA|NA|TRBV7-2|TRBJ2-7
TGTGCCAGCAGCTTAGTGTCCGGAGGTTACGAGCAGTACTTC
CASSLVSGGYEQYF
>NA|TRBD1|TRBV5-1|TRBJ2-3
TGCGCCAGCAGCTTGGGGACAGGGGCTTCCACAGATACGCAGTATTTT
CASSLGTGASTDTQYF
>few|TRBD2|TRBV7-3|TRBJ2-1
TGTGCCAGCAGCATGACTAGCGAAAATGAGCAGTTCTTC
CASSMTSENEQFF
>NA|TRBD2|TRBV11-2|TRBJ2-2
TGTGCCAGCAGCTTAGCTAGCGGGAGTGCCGGGGAGCTGTTTTTT
CASSLASGSAGELFF
>NA|NA|TRBV21-1|TRBJ2-1
TGTGCCAGCAGCAAATGGGGGGACAATGAGCAGTTCTTC
CASSKWGDNEQFF
>NA|NA|TRBV11-3|TRBJ2-5
TGTGCCAGCAGCTTGGGCGGTACTAGCCAGGAGACCCAGTACTTC
CASSLGGTSQETQYF
>NA|NA|TRBV9|TRBJ2-7
TGTGCCAGCAGCGTAGGAATCGGGGGAGGTTACGAGCAGTACTTC
CASSVGIGGGYEQYF
>NA|NA|TRBV2|TRBJ2-5
TGTGCCACCAGACTAGGGCCCGGGGGAGAGACCCAGTACTTC
CATRLGPGGETQYF
>NA|NA|TRBV20-1|TRBJ2-4
TGCAGTGCTAGAGATGCGGGCCCTTGGTACTTC
CSARDAGPWYF
>few|TRBD2|TRBV28|TRBJ2-1
TGTGCCAGCCTAACTAGCGGGAGCAATGAGCAGTTCTTC
CASLTSGSNEQFF
>few|NA|TRBV5-1|TRBJ1-2
TGCGCCAGCAGCCCGGTAAGCTTCGGGTATGGCTACACCTTC
CASSPVSFGYGYTF
>NA|NA|TRBV19|TRBJ2-4
TGTGCCAGTAGCATTAGGACAGAAAACATTCAGTACTTC
CASSIRTENIQYF
>once|NA|TRBV19|TRBJ1-3
TGTGCCAGTAGCGCTGGAAACACCATATATTTT
CASSAGNTIYF
>NA|TRBD1|TRBV13|TRBJ2-5
TGTGCCAGCAGCTCAGACAGGGGTAGAGAGACCCAGTACTTC
CASSSDRGRETQYF
>NA|NA|TRBV19|TRBJ2-5
TGTGCCAGTAGTATAGTCTTCGGTGGTAGCGCCAACCAAGAGACCCAGTACTTC
CASSIVFGGSANQETQYF
>NA|NA|TRBV29-1|TRBJ2-5
TGCAGCGTCCACGATTTACAGGGAGGGCAAGAGACCCAGTACTTC
CSVHDLQGGQETQYF
>NA|TRBD2|TRBV7-9|TRBJ2-1
TGTGCCAGCAGCCGGACTAGCGGGATCGGGGTTGAGCAGTTCTTC
CASSRTSGIGVEQFF
>few|TRBD2|TRBV5-1|TRBJ2-5
TGCGCCAGCAGCGTGGGGACTAGCGGGCAAGAGACCCAGTACTTC
CASSVGTSGQETQYF
>NA|TRBD1|TRBV5-1|TRBJ2-7
TGCGCCAGCAACCCGGACAGGGGCGATTACGAGCAGTACTTC
CASNPDRGDYEQYF
>few|NA|TRBV28|TRBJ1-5
TGTGCCAGCAGTTTAGGTGTTTCGGGGTTCAGTCAGCCCCAGCATTTT
CASSLGVSGFSQPQHF
>NA|NA|TRBV10-3|TRBJ2-7
TGTGCCATCAGTGGGTTTTCGGTCGGCTCCTACGAGCAGTACTTC
CAISGFSVGSYEQYF
>NA|TRBD1|TRBV11-2|TRBJ2-5
TGTGCCAGCAGCTTAGAGGAGGGGACAGGGATAGAGCAGTACTTC
CASSLEEGTGIEQYF
>few|NA|TRBV18|TRBJ2-7
TGTGCCAGCTCCGCGGGACCGGACGTCTACGAGCAGTACTTC
CASSAGPDVYEQYF
>NA|TRBD1|TRBV7-2|TRBJ1-2
TGTGCCAGCAGCCTACAGGGGACTGGTGGCTACACCTTC
CASSLQGTGGYTF
>few|NA|TRBV30|TRBJ2-1
TGTGCCTGGAGTGTACCGGACAGACCATACAATGAGCAGTTCTTC
CAWSVPDRPYNEQFF
>NA|NA|TRBV2|TRBJ1-1
TGTGCCAGCAGGCTACAGATACAGAACACTGAAGCTTTCTTT
CASRLQIQNTEAFF
>NA|NA|TRBV2|TRBJ2-2
TGTGCCAGCAGTGATAGGTACAGGGCTTCCGGGGAGCTGTTTTTT
CASSDRYRASGELFF
>NA|TRBD2|TRBV6-1|TRBJ2-3
TGTGCCAGCAGCGGACGGAGCTCGGGGGGAGATACGCAGTATTTT
CASSGRSSGGDTQYF
>NA|TRBD1|TRBV5-1|TRBJ2-2
TGCGCCAGCAGCCCCGGGACAGGGATGAGGCCCACCGGGGAGCTGTTTTTT
CASSPGTGMRPTGELFF